This T cell receptor beta chain is from a study of blood T cell repertoires in COVID-19. The overall study: Material from acute and convalescent COVID-19 was sourced from the United States, Italy and Spain. T cells, B-cell-depleted T cells, or PBMCs supplied cDNA or gDNA.

Two negative PCRs, clearance, or symptom resolution had been documented for recovered Cohort 3 donors. CDR3 size: 15 residues. CDR1 and CDR2 (germline): KGHSH, LQKENI. The junction had 4 bases not matched to a gene; V was cut back by 3 bases and J by 7 bases. In the original processing: Estimation of nucleated cell counts was performed using reference gene primer amplification. Here immunoSEQ multiplex PCR was the method, and the copy in TCRdb shows in-frame clones only, minus some. D and trimming come from the DNA, and the V and J calls and clone size come from that table. Among around 370,000 clones listed, 88% were seen once.

The source of this sequence is a woman younger than 35 who had recovered from COVID-19. The genes are TRBV18 and TRBJ2-1, with 12 bases aligning to TRBD1. The material sequenced was PBMCs or T cells enriched from blood (not recorded which). Here the CDR3 DNA reads TGTGCCAGCTCACCGGGACAGGGGGCTCTAAATGAGCAGTTCTTC. This sequence encodes CASSPGQGALNEQFF.